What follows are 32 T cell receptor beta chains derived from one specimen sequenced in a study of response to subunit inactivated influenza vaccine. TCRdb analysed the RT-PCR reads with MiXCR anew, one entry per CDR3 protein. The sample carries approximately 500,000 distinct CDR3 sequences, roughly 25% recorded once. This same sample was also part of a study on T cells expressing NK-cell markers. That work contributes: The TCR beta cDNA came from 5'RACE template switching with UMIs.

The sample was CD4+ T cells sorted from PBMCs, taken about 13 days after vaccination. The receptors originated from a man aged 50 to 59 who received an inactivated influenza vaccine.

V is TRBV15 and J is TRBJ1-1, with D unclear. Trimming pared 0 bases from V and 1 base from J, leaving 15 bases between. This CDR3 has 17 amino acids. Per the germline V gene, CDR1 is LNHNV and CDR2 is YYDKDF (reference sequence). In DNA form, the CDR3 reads TGTGCCACCAGCAGAGAGGGTCATGGCGGAACGAACACTGAAGCTTTCTTT. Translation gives CATSREGHGGTNTEAFF.

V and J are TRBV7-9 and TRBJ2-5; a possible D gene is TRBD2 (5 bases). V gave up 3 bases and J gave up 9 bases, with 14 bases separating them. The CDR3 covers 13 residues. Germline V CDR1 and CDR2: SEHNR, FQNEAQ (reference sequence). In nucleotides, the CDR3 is TGTGCCAGCAGCTTCGGAATGAAGGAGGCCCAGTACTTC. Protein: CASSFGMKEAQYF. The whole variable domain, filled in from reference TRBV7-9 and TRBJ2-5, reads DTGVSQNPRHKITKRGQNVTFRCDPISEHNRLYWYRQTLGQGPEFLTYFQNEAQLEKSRLLSDRFSAERPKGSFSTLEIQRTEQGDSAMYLCASSFGMKEAQYFGPGTRLLVL.

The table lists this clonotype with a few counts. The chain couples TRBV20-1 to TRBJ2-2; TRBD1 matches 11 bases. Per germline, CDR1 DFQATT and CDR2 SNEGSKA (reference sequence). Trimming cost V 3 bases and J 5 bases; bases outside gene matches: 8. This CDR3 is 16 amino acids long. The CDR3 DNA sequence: TGCAGTGCTAGGACCGGGACAGGGGGTTGGACCGGGGAGCTGTTTTTT. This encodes CSARTGTGGWTGELFF.

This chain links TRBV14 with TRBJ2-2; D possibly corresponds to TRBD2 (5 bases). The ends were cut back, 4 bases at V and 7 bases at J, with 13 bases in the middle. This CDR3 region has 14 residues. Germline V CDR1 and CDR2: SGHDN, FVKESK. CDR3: CASSPRPRGGELFF. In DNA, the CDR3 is TGTGCCAGCAGCCCACGGCCTCGGGGCGGGGAGCTGTTTTTT.

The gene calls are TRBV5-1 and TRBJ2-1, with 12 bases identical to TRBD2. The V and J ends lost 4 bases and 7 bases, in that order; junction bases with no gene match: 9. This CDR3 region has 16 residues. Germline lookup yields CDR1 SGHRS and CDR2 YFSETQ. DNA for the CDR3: TGCGCCAGCAGCCCGAGGACTAGCGGGGTGATGAATGAGCAGTTCTTC. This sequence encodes CASSPRTSGVMNEQFF.

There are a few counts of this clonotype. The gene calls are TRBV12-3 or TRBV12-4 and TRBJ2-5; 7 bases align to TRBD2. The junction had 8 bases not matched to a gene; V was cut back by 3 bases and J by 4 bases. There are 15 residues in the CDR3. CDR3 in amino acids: CASSFGGSSAETQYF. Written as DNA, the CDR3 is TGTGCCAGCAGTTTCGGGGGGTCATCCGCAGAGACCCAGTACTTC.

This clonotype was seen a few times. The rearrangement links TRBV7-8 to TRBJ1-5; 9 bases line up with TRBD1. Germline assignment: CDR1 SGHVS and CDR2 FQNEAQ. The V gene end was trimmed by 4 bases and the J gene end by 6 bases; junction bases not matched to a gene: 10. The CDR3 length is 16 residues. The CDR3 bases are TGTGCCAGCAGCTCATATAGGACAGGGGAGCTTCAGCCCCAGCATTTT. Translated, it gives CASSSYRTGELQPQHF.

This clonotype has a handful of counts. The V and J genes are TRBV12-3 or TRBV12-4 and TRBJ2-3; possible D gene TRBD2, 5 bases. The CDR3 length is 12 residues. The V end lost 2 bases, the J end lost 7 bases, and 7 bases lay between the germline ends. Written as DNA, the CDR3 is TGTGCCAGCAGTTTAAGGGAGTATACGCAGTATTTT. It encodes CASSLREYTQYF.

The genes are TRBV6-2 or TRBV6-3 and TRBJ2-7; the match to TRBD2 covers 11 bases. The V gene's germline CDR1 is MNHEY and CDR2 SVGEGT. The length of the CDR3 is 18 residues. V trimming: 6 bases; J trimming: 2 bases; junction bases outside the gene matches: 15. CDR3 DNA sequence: TGTGCCAGCAGACCCGACAGGGGAATAGCGGGAGGGACCTACGAGCAGTACTTC. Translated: CASRPDRGIAGGTYEQYF.

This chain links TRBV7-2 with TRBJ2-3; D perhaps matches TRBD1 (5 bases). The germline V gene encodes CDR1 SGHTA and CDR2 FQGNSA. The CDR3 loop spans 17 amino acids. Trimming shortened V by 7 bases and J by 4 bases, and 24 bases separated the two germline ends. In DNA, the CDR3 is TGTGCCAGCAACAAAGGTCTGTCGATGGGGCCTGCAGATACGCAGTATTTT. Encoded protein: CASNKGLSMGPADTQYF.

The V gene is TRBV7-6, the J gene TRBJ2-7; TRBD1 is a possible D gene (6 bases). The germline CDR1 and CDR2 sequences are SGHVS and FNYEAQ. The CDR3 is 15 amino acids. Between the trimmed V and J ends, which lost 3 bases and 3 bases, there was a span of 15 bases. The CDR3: CASSFLQGPDYEQYF. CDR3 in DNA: TGTGCCAGCAGCTTCTTACAGGGCCCTGACTACGAGCAGTACTTC.

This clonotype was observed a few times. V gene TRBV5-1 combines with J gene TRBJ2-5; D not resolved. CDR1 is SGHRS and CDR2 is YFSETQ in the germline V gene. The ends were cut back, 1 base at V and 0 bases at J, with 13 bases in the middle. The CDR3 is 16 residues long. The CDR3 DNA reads TGCGCCAGCAGCTTGAAAGAGCTGTACTACCAAGAGACCCAGTACTTC. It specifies CASSLKELYYQETQYF.

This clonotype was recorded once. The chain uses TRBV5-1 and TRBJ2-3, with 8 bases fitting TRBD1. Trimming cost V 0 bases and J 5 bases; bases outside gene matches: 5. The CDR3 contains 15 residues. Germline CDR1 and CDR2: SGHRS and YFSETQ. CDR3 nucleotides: TGCGCCAGCAGCTTGGCCCAGGGGGCGAGAGATACGCAGTATTTT. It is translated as CASSLAQGARDTQYF.

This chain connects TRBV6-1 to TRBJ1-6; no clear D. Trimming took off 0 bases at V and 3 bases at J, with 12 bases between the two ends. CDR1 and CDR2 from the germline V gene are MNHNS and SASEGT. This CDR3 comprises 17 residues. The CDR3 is CASSEAGVALYNSPLHF. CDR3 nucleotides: TGTGCCAGCAGTGAAGCGGGCGTAGCCCTCTATAATTCACCCCTCCACTTT.

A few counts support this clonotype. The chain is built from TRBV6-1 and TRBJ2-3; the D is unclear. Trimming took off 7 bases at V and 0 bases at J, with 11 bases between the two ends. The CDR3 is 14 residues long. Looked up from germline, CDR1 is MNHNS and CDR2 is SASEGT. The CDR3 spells CASTESQSTDTQYF. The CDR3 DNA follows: TGTGCCAGCACCGAATCACAGAGCACAGATACGCAGTATTTT.

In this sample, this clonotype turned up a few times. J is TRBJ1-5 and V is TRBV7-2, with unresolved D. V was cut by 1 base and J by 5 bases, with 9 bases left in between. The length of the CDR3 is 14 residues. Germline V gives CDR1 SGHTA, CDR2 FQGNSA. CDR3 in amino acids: CASSLDPSYQPQHF. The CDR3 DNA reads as TGTGCCAGCAGCTTAGATCCCAGTTATCAGCCCCAGCATTTT.

For the CDR3, the DNA is TGTGCCAGCAGCACCGGGACTAGCGGGAGGAATGAGCAGTTCTTC. It is translated as CASSTGTSGRNEQFF. The rearrangement uses TRBV11-2 and TRBJ2-1; 15 bases are a match to TRBD2. V was pared by 5 bases and J by 7 bases, with 3 bases of the junction left unmatched. The CDR3 consists of 15 residues. Germline lookup yields CDR1 SGHAT and CDR2 FQNNGV.

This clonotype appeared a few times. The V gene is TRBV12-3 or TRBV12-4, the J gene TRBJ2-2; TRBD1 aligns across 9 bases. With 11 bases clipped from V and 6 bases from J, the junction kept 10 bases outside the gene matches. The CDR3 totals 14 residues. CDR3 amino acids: CAVRDRVDSGELFF. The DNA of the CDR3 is TGTGCCGTTCGGGACAGGGTAGACTCCGGGGAGCTGTTTTTT.

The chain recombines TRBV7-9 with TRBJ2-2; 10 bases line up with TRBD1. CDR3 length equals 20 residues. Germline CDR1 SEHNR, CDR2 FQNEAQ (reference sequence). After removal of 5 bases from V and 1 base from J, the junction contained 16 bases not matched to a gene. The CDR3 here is CASSRPQGQGPRRNTGELFF. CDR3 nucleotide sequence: TGTGCCAGCAGCCGCCCCCAGGGACAGGGGCCCCGTCGGAACACCGGGGAGCTGTTTTTT.

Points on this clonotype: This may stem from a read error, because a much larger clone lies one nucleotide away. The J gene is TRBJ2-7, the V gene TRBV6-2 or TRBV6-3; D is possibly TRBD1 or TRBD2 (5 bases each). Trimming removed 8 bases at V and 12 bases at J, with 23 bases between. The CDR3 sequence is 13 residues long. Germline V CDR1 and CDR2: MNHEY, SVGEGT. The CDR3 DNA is TGTGCCAGCCAAGAGATCGGGACCTCCCCAAGGTACTTC. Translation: CASQEIGTSPRYF.

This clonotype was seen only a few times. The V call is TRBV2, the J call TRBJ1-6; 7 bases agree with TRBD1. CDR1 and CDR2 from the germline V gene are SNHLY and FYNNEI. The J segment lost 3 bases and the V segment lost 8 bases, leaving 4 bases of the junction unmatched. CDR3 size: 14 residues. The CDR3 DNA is TGTGCCAGCGGTGGGACAGACTATAATTCACCCCTCCACTTT. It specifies CASGGTDYNSPLHF.

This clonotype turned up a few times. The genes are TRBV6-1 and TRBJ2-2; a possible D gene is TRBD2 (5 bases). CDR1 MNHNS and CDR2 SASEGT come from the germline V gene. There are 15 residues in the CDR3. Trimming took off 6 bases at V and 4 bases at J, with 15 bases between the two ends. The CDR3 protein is CASRTGLTLTGELFF. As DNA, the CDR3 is TGTGCCAGCAGAACTGGACTCACGCTCACCGGGGAGCTGTTTTTT.

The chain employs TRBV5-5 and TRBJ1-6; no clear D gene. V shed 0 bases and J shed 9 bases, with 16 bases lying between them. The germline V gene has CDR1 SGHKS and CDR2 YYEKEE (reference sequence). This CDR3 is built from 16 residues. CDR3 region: CASSLGNGAGISPLHF. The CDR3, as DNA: TGTGCCAGCAGCTTGGGTAACGGAGCCGGAATTTCACCCCTCCACTTT.

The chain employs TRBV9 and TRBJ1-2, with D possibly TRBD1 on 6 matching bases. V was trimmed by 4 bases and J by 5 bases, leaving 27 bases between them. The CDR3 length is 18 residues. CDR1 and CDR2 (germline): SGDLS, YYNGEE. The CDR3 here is CASSPSVGRETGGYGYTF. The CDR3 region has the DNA TGTGCCAGCAGCCCTTCAGTGGGCAGGGAGACAGGAGGATATGGCTACACCTTC.

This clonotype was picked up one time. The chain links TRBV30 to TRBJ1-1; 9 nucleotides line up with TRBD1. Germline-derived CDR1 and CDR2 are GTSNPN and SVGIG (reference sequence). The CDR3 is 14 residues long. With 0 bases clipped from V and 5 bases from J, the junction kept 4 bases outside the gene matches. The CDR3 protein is CAWSVQGADTEAFF. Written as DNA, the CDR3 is TGTGCCTGGAGTGTACAGGGGGCGGATACTGAAGCTTTCTTT.

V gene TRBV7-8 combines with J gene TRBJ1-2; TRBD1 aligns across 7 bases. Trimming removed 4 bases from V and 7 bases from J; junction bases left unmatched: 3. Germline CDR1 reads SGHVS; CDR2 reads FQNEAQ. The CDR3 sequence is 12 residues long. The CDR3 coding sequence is TGTGCCAGCAGCTCCGACAGGGTTGGCTACACCTTC. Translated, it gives CASSSDRVGYTF.

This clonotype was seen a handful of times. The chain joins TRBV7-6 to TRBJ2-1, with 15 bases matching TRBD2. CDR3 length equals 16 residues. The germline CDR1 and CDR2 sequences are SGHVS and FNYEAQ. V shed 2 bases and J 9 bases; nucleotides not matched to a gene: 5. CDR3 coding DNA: TGTGCCAGCAGCTTATTCGGACTAGCGGGGGGGCGTGAGCAGTTCTTC. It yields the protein CASSLFGLAGGREQFF.

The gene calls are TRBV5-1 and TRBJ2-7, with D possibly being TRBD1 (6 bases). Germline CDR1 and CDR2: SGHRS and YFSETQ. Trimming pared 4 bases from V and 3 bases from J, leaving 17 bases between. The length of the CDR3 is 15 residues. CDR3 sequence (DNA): TGCGCCAGCAGCGACGTACAGGGCGGTCGCTACGAGCAGTACTTC. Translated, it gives CASSDVQGGRYEQYF.

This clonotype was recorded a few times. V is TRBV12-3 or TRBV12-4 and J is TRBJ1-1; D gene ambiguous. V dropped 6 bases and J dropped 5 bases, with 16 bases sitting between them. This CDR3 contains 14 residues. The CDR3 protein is CASRSGGRSTEAFF. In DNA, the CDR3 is TGTGCCAGCAGAAGCGGTGGCCGGAGTACTGAAGCTTTCTTT.

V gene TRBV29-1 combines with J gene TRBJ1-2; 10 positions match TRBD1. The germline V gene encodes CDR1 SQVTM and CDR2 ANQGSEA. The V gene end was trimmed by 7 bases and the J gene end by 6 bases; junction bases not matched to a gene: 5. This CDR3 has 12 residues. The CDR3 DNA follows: TGCAGCGCCGGGACAGGGGCGGATGGCTACACCTTC. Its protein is CSAGTGADGYTF.

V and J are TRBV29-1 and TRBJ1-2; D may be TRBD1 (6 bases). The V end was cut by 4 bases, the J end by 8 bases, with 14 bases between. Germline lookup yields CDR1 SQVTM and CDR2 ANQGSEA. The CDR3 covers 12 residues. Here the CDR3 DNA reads TGCAGCGTTGGGGAGGCAGGGGCCGGCTACACCTTC. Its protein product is CSVGEAGAGYTF.

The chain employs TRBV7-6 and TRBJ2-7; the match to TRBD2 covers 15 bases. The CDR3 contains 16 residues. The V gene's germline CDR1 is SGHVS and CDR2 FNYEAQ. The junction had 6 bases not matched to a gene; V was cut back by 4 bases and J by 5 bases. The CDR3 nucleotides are TGTGCCAGCAGCTCGGGACTAGCGGGGGGCGGCAACGAGCAGTACTTC. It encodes CASSSGLAGGGNEQYF.